The 8 T cell receptor beta chains in this list originate from one sample, sequenced in a study of T cell responses to AZD1222 COVID-19 vaccine. Using immunoSEQ multiplex PCR, the repertoire was profiled, and TCRdb retains in-frame clones only, with some absent. This table holds over 90,000 clones, around 91% found once. The sample was peripheral blood, taken on day 0 of AZD1222 vaccination. The receptors were sampled from an adult in good health.

The chain links TRBV20-1 to TRBJ2-1; the D is unclear. Germline V gives CDR1 DFQATT, CDR2 SNEGSKA (reference sequence). The CDR3 consists of 11 residues. V was pared by 4 bases and J by 7 bases, with 8 bases between. CDR3 sequence: CSATGHNEQFF. CDR3 nucleotides: TGCAGTGCTACCGGGCATAATGAGCAGTTCTTC.

J is TRBJ2-2 and V is TRBV9; TRBD2 agrees at 13 bases. The CDR3 covers 18 residues. CDR1 SGDLS and CDR2 YYNGEE come from the germline V gene. Trimming took 3 bases from V and 5 from J; bases not matched to a gene: 10. This chain's CDR3 is CASSAPGLAGRRTGELFF. The CDR3 region has the DNA TGTGCCAGCAGCGCCCCGGGACTAGCGGGACGTCGAACCGGGGAGCTGTTTTTT.

This clone turned up a few times. The gene calls are TRBV5-6 and TRBJ1-5; 8 bases map to TRBD1. The germline gives CDR1 SGHDT, CDR2 YYEEEE. This CDR3 has 15 residues. Germline trimming cut 2 bases from V and 7 bases from J; bases unmatched to any gene: 8. CDR3 in amino acids: CASSFWDRRSQPQHF. In nucleotides, the CDR3 is TGTGCCAGCAGCTTTTGGGACAGGAGATCACAGCCCCAGCATTTT.

This chain connects TRBV27 to TRBJ2-7, with a tentative D call TRBD1 (5 bases). This CDR3 has 14 residues. Germline V gene sequence: CDR1 MNHEY, CDR2 SMNVEV (reference sequence). Trimming took off 6 bases at V and 0 bases at J, with 12 bases between the two ends. CDR3 in amino acids: CASRAPGRSYEQYF. In DNA, the CDR3 is TGTGCCAGCAGGGCCCCAGGGCGCTCCTACGAGCAGTACTTC.

This chain connects TRBV27 to TRBJ1-6, with D maybe TRBD1 (5 bases). Germline V CDR1 and CDR2: MNHEY, SMNVEV (reference sequence). The germline V and J ends were trimmed by 5 bases and 10 bases, with 12 bases remaining between them. The CDR3 consists of 13 residues. The chain's CDR3 is CASSRRVSSPLHF. The CDR3 coding sequence is TGTGCCAGCAGTCGCAGGGTTTCGTCACCCCTCCACTTT.

The gene calls are TRBV5-1 and TRBJ2-1, with 9 positions matching TRBD2. The ends lost 0 bases at V and 8 bases at J; junction bases unmatched: 9. Germline CDR1 is SGHRS and CDR2 is YFSETQ. The length of the CDR3 is 16 residues. CDR3 residues: CASSLEPAGGLYEQFF. In nucleotides, the CDR3 is TGCGCCAGCAGCTTGGAGCCAGCGGGGGGTCTGTATGAGCAGTTCTTC.

This clone was observed a single time. The CDR3 region is CASSSGGTRDTGELFF. For the CDR3, the DNA is TGTGCCAGCAGCTCAGGAGGGACTAGGGACACCGGGGAGCTGTTTTTT. This chain links TRBV11-3 with TRBJ2-2, with 8 bases identical to TRBD2. V dropped 4 bases and J dropped 3; count of bases not matched to a gene: 7. The CDR3 loop spans 16 amino acids. Germline V CDR1 and CDR2: SGHNT, YENEEA.

The chain employs TRBV6-5 and TRBJ2-7, with 7 bases that match TRBD1. The CDR3 runs 12 residues. Germline assignment: CDR1 MNHEY and CDR2 SVGAGI. V dropped 9 bases and J dropped 7; count of bases not matched to a gene: 9. The CDR3 nucleotides are TGTGCCAGTCTCAGGGGGACACTGGAGCAGTACTTC. It is translated as CASLRGTLEQYF.